A single sample is the source of the 5 T cell receptor beta chains below, sequenced in a study of blood T cell repertoires in COVID-19 (dated by TCRdb to 2018 to 2021). Libraries came from the immunoSEQ multiplex PCR assay. TCRdb carries this immuneACCESS record with in-frame sequences only. Its versions omit some clonotypes, under half of them owing to an unresolved V gene in the studies checked, with the rest unexplained. This sample is represented by around 89,000 clones; around 88% of them were singletons. The ten largest clones add up to 0.47% of the sample. The specimen was peripheral blood. The receptors here all came from a man in his fifties or sixties with acute or convalescent COVID-19.

This chain uses TRBV3-1 (or the pseudogene TRBV3-2) with TRBJ2-7, with 8 bases identical to TRBD2. The ends lost 3 bases at V and 0 bases at J; junction bases unmatched: 13. This CDR3 spans 18 amino acids. Germline V CDR1 and CDR2: LGHDT, YNNKEL (reference sequence). The DNA of the CDR3 is TGTGCCAGCAGCCACTCTCGGGGGGGGAAGCGGACCTCCTACGAGCAGTACTTC. This translates into CASSHSRGGKRTSYEQYF.

The chain is built from TRBV3-1 (or the pseudogene TRBV3-2) and TRBJ1-5, with D hard to call. V lost 1 base and J 5 bases, leaving 6 bases between the germline ends. The CDR3 runs 13 residues. CDR1 is LGHDT, CDR2 YNNKEL, per germline (reference sequence). CDR3 sequence reads: CASSQAPDQPQHF. The CDR3 DNA reads TGTGCCAGCAGCCAAGCCCCTGATCAGCCCCAGCATTTT.

This sequence joins TRBV7-6 and TRBJ1-5; TRBD1 agrees at 7 bases. The CDR3 sequence is 15 residues long. Germline values: CDR1 SGHVS, CDR2 FNYEAQ. After removal of 2 bases from V and 9 bases from J, the junction contained 10 bases not matched to a gene. The DNA for the CDR3 is TGTGCCAGCAGCTTATCTCAGGGCCAGGGGGGGCCCCAGCATTTT. Translation gives CASSLSQGQGGPQHF. The full variable domain, in which reference TRBV7-6 and TRBJ1-5 provide the parts outside the CDR3, is GAGVSQSPRYKVTKRGQDVALRCDPISGHVSLYWYRQALGQGPEFLTYFNYEAQQDKSGLPNDRFSAERPEGSISTLTIQRTEQRDSAMYRCASSLSQGQGGPQHFGDGTRLSIL.

Here the CDR3 DNA reads TGTGCCAGCAGCCTAAGGGACAGGGGAGAAAAACTGTTTTTT. Protein sequence: CASSLRDRGEKLFF. V gene TRBV11-2 combines with J gene TRBJ1-4; TRBD1 agrees at 10 bases. This CDR3 contains 14 residues. Germline CDR1 and CDR2: SGHAT and FQNNGV. Unmatched junction bases numbered 5, after V lost 5 bases and J lost 8 bases.

This chain joins TRBV5-4 and TRBJ2-7; D perhaps matches TRBD1 (6 bases). Trimming cost V 5 bases and J 1 base, with 10 bases left between them. The CDR3 contains 13 residues. CDR1 is SGHNT and CDR2 is YYREEE in the germline V gene (reference sequence). The CDR3 reads CASRDGQSYEQYF. DNA for the CDR3: TGTGCCAGCAGAGATGGACAGTCCTACGAGCAGTACTTC.